This TCR beta chain originates from a study of shared clonotypes between healthy human individuals. CDR1 is MNHNS and CDR2 is SASEGT in the germline V gene. V lost 1 base to trimming and J lost 7 bases, with 11 bases between them. CDR3 length: 14 residues. The assay was immunoSEQ multiplex PCR, and TCRdb's table has in-frame clones only and misses some. In the table there are 150,000 to 200,000 clones, 90% to 95% of which are singletons. To note about this clone: Its target is unknown.

Findings of the study overall: The low donor count limited represented genetic and exposure-history diversity.

The rearrangement uses TRBV6-1 and TRBJ1-5, with no clear D. The source of this sequence is a woman in her 30s in good health. The sample was naive CD4+ T cells sorted from blood. Subset here: CD45RA+ positively selected. The CDR3 nucleotides are TGTGCCAGCAGTGAAGAAGCGGGAGTGCAGCCCCAGCATTTT. It specifies CASSEEAGVQPQHF.